The TCR beta chain described here comes from a study of blood T cell repertoires in COVID-19. About the research overall: The United States, Italy and Spain supplied acute and convalescent COVID-19 samples. The analysed material was cDNA or gDNA that came from T cells, B-cell-depleted T cells, or PBMCs.

Trimming took 0 bases from V and 15 from J, leaving 13 bases between them. The CDR3 is 13 residues long. In germline, CDR1 is SGHRS, CDR2 YFSETQ. This clone came up once. How the authors handled the data: Nucleated cell counts were estimated from reference gene primer amplification. Sequencing was performed with immunoSEQ multiplex PCR; in TCRdb, only in-frame clones are kept and a portion is missing. The V and J calls and clone size are taken from that table; D and trimming were inferred from the DNA. The table includes 110,000 or so clones, approximately 85% detected once. This receptor was taken from a human donor in a cohort sampled during active COVID-19. The chain carries TRBV5-1 and TRBJ1-6, with D possibly being TRBD1 (5 bases). Material: peripheral blood. CDR3 nucleotides: TGCGCCAGCAGCTTGGCGGACACCACGCACCTCCACTTT. Its translation: CASSLADTTHLHF.